This T cell receptor beta chain emerged from a study of beta chain features in type 1 diabetes. Study-level findings and limits: Across all four CD4+ subsets, people with type 1 diabetes showed modestly shorter TCRB CDR3s.

With V trimmed by 5 bases and J by 4 bases, 4 bases remained unmatched. CDR1 and CDR2 from the germline V gene are SNHLY and FYNNEI. The CDR3 length is 15 residues. Isolation of CD4+ naive, central memory, regulatory and stem cell-like memory cells was achieved by sorting via CD45RO/CCR7/CD25/CD127/CD95/CD27. On this clone: What it binds is unknown.

What was sequenced were expressed TCRB transcripts, since all of the isolated RNA had been reverse transcribed. Using immunoSEQ multiplex PCR, the repertoire was profiled, and TCRdb retains in-frame clones only, with some absent. This table has hundreds of thousands of clones, about 15% appearing once. The chain employs TRBV2 and TRBJ2-1; 11 bases align to TRBD2. The origin of this receptor is a man between 18 and 35 years old with type 1 diabetes. Sequenced: naive CD4+ T cells from blood. CDR3 nucleotides: TGTGCCAGCAGTCCTACTAGCGGGAGTTACAATGAGCAGTTCTTC. Protein sequence: CASSPTSGSYNEQFF.